The 13 T cell receptor beta chains presented below share a single source sample, sequenced in a study of blood T cell dynamics during melanoma immunotherapy. Time point described: pre-treatment baseline. The repertoire was sequenced with immunoSEQ multiplex PCR; TCRdb's copy has only in-frame clones and lacks some. In the table there are under 15,000 clones, more than 70% of which are singletons. This specimen consisted of blood, obtained from a patient treated with checkpoint blockade. These receptor sequences come from a human donor with melanoma.

The chain has TRBV5-5 and TRBJ1-1, with D tentatively TRBD1 (5 bases). The CDR3 has 16 residues. From germline, CDR1 is SGHKS and CDR2 YYEKEE (reference sequence). With 0 bases removed from V and 4 bases from J, the gap between germline ends came to 16 bases. Here the CDR3 DNA reads TGTGCCAGCAGCTTGGGGTTGCAGGGTTCGTTCACTGAAGCTTTCTTT. This translates into CASSLGLQGSFTEAFF.

This chain links TRBV6-1 with TRBJ1-1; 11 nucleotides line up with TRBD1. Germline trimming cut 3 bases from V and 1 base from J; bases unmatched to any gene: 7. The CDR3 is made up of 17 amino acids. CDR1 MNHNS and CDR2 SASEGT come from the germline V gene. CDR3 nucleotide sequence: TGTGCCAGCAGTGACGCCGGGACAGGGGGTTCGAACACTGAAGCTTTCTTT. This codes for CASSDAGTGGSNTEAFF.

The V gene is TRBV7-9, the J gene TRBJ2-1; 9 nucleotides align to TRBD2. CDR1 is SEHNR and CDR2 is FQNEAQ in the germline V gene (reference sequence). J gave up 4 bases and V 5 bases, and 12 bases lay outside the gene matches. The CDR3 runs 17 residues. The CDR3 loop is CASSLPPRLAVYNEQFF. CDR3 DNA sequence: TGTGCCAGCAGCCTCCCCCCACGACTAGCGGTGTACAATGAGCAGTTCTTC.

The V and J genes are TRBV7-3 and TRBJ1-6; the D is unclear. From germline, CDR1 is SGHTA and CDR2 FQGTGA. The CDR3 loop spans 14 amino acids. V was pared by 3 bases and J by 7 bases, with 10 bases between. This CDR3 is CASSFGQSNSPLHF. The CDR3, as DNA: TGTGCCAGCAGCTTCGGGCAGTCCAATTCACCCCTCCACTTT. The variable domain in full, with the rest retrieved from reference TRBV7-3 and TRBJ1-6, is GAGVSQTPSNKVTEKGKYVELRCDPISGHTALYWYRQSLGQGPEFLIYFQGTGAADDSGLPNDRFFAVRPEGSVSTLKIQRTERGDSAVYLCASSFGQSNSPLHFGNGTRLTVT.

The V and J genes are TRBV7-3 and TRBJ1-1; D not certain. Germline CDR1 is SGHTA and CDR2 is FQGTGA. The CDR3 contains 13 residues. V lost 0 bases and J 4 bases, leaving 6 bases between the germline ends. CDR3 amino acids: CASSLTGGTEAFF. The CDR3 DNA is TGTGCCAGCAGCTTAACGGGAGGCACTGAAGCTTTCTTT.

This sequence joins TRBV6-6 and TRBJ2-1; D remains ambiguous. CDR1 and CDR2 from the germline V gene are MNHNY and SVGAGI (reference sequence). V was clipped by 6 bases and J by 6 bases, with 15 bases between them. The CDR3 extends over 14 amino acids. The CDR3 coding sequence is TGTGCCAGCAGCGCCGACCTAGGGCGCAATGAGCAGTTCTTC. It is translated as CASSADLGRNEQFF.

This clone has a handful of counts. Here the CDR3 DNA reads TGTGCCTGGAGTGTGGAGGCCACCGGGGAGCTGTTTTTT. Protein sequence: CAWSVEATGELFF. The rearrangement joins TRBV30 to TRBJ2-2; TRBD2 might be the D (5 bases). The CDR3 covers 13 residues. Germline V gives CDR1 GTSNPN, CDR2 SVGIG (reference sequence). V shed 0 bases and J shed 4 bases, with 6 bases lying between them. Combining the CDR3 with reference TRBV30 and TRBJ2-2 gives the whole variable domain SQTIHQWPATLVQPVGSPLSLECTVEGTSNPNLYWYRQAAGRGLQLLFYSVGIGQISSEVPQNLSASRPQDRQFILSSKKLLLSDSGFYLCAWSVEATGELFFGEGSRLTVL.

This clone was found once. The rearrangement joins TRBV5-5 to TRBJ2-3; D possibly corresponds to TRBD2 (5 bases). The V gene lost 4 bases and the J gene lost 4 bases, with 10 bases spanning the gap. Germline V lookup: CDR1 SGHKS, CDR2 YYEKEE (reference sequence). The CDR3 is 13 residues long. The CDR3 region has the DNA TGTGCCAGCAGCCCCGGGGTGGCAGATACGCAGTATTTT. Amino acid sequence: CASSPGVADTQYF. The full variable domain, rest sourced from reference TRBV5-5 and TRBJ2-3, is DAGVTQSPTHLIKTRGQQVTLRCSPISGHKSVSWYQQVLGQGPQFIFQYYEKEERGRGNFPDRFSARQFPNYSSELNVNALLLGDSALYLCASSPGVADTQYFGPGTRLTVL.

The chain carries TRBV7-2 and TRBJ1-2; 9 nucleotides agree with TRBD1. V was clipped by 1 base and J by 5 bases; unmatched bases: 2. Germline loops: CDR1 SGHTA, CDR2 FQGNSA. The CDR3 sequence is 14 residues long. For the CDR3, the DNA is TGTGCCAGCAGCTTAGGAGGACAGGGGTATGGCTACACCTTC. Translation: CASSLGGQGYGYTF. The entire variable domain, with the rest obtained from reference TRBV7-2 and TRBJ1-2, is as follows: GAGVSQSPSNKVTEKGKDVELRCDPISGHTALYWYRQSLGQGLEFLIYFQGNSAPDKSGLPSDRFSAERTGGSVSTLTIQRTQQEDSAVYLCASSLGGQGYGYTFGSGTRLTVV.

The genes are TRBV29-1 and TRBJ2-2; no clear D. Germline assignment: CDR1 SQVTM and CDR2 ANQGSEA. The germline V and J ends were trimmed by 4 bases and 3 bases, with 3 bases remaining between them. This CDR3 contains 11 residues. For the CDR3, the DNA is TGCAGCGTTGGGGACACCGGGGAGCTGTTTTTT. This translates into CSVGDTGELFF.

This rearrangement joins TRBV5-4 to TRBJ2-2; TRBD2 matches 11 bases. V trimming: 4 bases; J trimming: 1 base; junction bases outside the gene matches: 6. The CDR3 spans 17 residues. Germline CDR1 reads SGHNT; CDR2 reads YYREEE (reference sequence). CDR3 in DNA: TGTGCCAGCAGCGCAGGGACTAGCGGATTGAACACCGGGGAGCTGTTTTTT. Translating gives CASSAGTSGLNTGELFF.

The chain has TRBV6-5 and TRBJ2-2; 8 bases line up with TRBD2. There are 16 residues in the CDR3. Germline lookup yields CDR1 MNHEY and CDR2 SVGAGI. V gave up 2 bases and J gave up 3 bases; unmatched junction bases: 5. The CDR3 sequence: CASSYSGLADTGELFF. CDR3 DNA sequence: TGTGCCAGCAGTTACAGTGGACTAGCTGACACCGGGGAGCTGTTTTTT.

This clone was detected once. The chain recombines TRBV5-1 with TRBJ2-5, with a possible D match to TRBD2 (5 bases). Germline CDR1 is SGHRS and CDR2 is YFSETQ. The V end was cut by 1 base, the J end by 5 bases, with 12 bases between. CDR3 length: 14 amino acids. CDR3 sequence reads: CASSLMLAGETQYF. CDR3 sequence (DNA): TGCGCCAGCAGCTTGATGCTAGCAGGCGAGACCCAGTACTTC.